The sequence of this TCR beta chain was determined in a study of cytomegalovirus exposure and HLA in healthy donors. Whole-study context: Findings of an earlier analysis included around 100 million unique TCR beta sequences from some 180 million T cells.

Study observations and caveats: Presence/absence analyses took donor sequencing depth as roughly uniform.

V lost 0 bases and J lost 3, with 10 bases in between. Germline loops: CDR1 SGHRS, CDR2 YFSETQ. The CDR3 is made up of 15 amino acids. In the case of this clone: Its antigen is unknown.

Both 60 Vbeta primers and 13 Jbeta primers went into the PCR. Generated by immunoSEQ multiplex PCR, the TCRdb table keeps only in-frame clones and is missing some. The sample has 200,000 to 250,000 clones, 82% seen once. Sequencing was performed on PBMCs. The TCR comes from a woman in her thirties or forties in good health and CMV-seropositive. This chain links TRBV5-1 with TRBJ2-1, with no clear D. The CDR3 DNA follows: TGCGCCAGCAGCTTGGACAGCTCTGACTACAATGAGCAGTTCTTC. This codes for CASSLDSSDYNEQFF. The whole variable domain, remainder taken from reference TRBV5-1 and TRBJ2-1, is KAGVTQTPRYLIKTRGQQVTLSCSPISGHRSVSWYQQTPGQGLQFLFEYFSETQRNKGNFPGRFSGRQFSNSRSEMNVSTLELGDSALYLCASSLDSSDYNEQFFGPGTRLTVL.